This TCR beta chain was identified in a study of T cells in Graves' hyperthyroidism and ophthalmopathy. Study-wide results and limits: The model's output predicted ophthalmopathy at a median of roughly 6.9 months prior to onset.

This clonotype was recorded at least ten times. Its antigen is still unknown. Patients with ophthalmopathy all had a Clinical Activity Score of at least 3, a NOSPECS grade of at least 4 and duration under 3 months. An approximately 9.8 ml volume of fresh peripheral blood provided the PBMCs. TCR beta CDR3 regions were amplified from RNA transcripts. First-round RT-PCR targeting the TCR CDR3 was performed with the HTBI primer set. In TCRdb, the multiplex PCR reads were re-called with MiXCR into one record per CDR3 protein. This sample has over 350,000 distinct CDR3 sequences, with about 14% found just once. The V gene lost 4 bases and the J gene lost 9 bases, with 14 bases spanning the gap. This CDR3 contains 13 residues.

This TCR was recovered from a man between 45 and 60 years old with Graves' ophthalmopathy. This chain joins TRBV12-3 or TRBV12-4 and TRBJ2-3; D assignment may be TRBD1 or TRBD2 (5 bases each). Sequencing was performed on blood. For the CDR3, the DNA is TGTGCCAGCAGTTCCGGGGCGGTGATAACGCAGTATTTT. It encodes CASSSGAVITQYF.